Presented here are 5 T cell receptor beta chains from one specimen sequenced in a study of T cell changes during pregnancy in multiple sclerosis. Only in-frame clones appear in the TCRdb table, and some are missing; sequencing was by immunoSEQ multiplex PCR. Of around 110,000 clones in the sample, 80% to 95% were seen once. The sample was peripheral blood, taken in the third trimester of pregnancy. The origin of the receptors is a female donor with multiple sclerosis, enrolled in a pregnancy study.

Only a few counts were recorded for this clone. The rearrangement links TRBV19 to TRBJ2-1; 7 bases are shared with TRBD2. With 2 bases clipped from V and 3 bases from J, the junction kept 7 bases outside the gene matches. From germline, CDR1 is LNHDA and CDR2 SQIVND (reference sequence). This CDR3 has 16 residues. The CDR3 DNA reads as TGTGCCAGTAGTATATCTAGCGGAGCTCGCTACAATGAGCAGTTCTTC. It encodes CASSISSGARYNEQFF.

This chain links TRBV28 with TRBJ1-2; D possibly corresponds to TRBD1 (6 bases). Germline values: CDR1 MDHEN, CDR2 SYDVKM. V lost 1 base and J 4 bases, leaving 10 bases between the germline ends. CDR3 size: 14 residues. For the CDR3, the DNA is TGTGCCAGCAGTTTATCGGCCAGGGGCTATGGCTACACCTTC. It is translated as CASSLSARGYGYTF.

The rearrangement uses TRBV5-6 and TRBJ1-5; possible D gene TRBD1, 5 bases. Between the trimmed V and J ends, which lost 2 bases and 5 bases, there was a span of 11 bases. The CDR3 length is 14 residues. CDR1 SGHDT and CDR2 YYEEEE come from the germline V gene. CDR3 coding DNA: TGTGCCAGCAGCTTAGGCGGGGACGATCAGCCCCAGCATTTT. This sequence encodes CASSLGGDDQPQHF. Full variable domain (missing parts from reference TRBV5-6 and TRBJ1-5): DAGVTQSPTHLIKTRGQQVTLRCSPKSGHDTVSWYQQALGQGPQFIFQYYEEEERQRGNFPDRFSGHQFPNYSSELNVNALLLGDSALYLCASSLGGDDQPQHFGDGTRLSIL.

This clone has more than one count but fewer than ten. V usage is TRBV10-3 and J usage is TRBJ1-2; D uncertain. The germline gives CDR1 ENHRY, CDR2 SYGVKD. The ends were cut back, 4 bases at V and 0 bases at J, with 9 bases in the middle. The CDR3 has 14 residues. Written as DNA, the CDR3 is TGTGCCATCAGTGGGTACGAGGCTAACTATGGCTACACCTTC. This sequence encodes CAISGYEANYGYTF.

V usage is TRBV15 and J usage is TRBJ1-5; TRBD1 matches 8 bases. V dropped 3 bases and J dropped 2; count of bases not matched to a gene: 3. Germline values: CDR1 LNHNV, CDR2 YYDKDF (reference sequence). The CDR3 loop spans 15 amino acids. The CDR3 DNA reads TGTGCCACCAGCAGGGACAGGGTCCGCAATCAGCCCCAGCATTTT. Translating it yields CATSRDRVRNQPQHF.